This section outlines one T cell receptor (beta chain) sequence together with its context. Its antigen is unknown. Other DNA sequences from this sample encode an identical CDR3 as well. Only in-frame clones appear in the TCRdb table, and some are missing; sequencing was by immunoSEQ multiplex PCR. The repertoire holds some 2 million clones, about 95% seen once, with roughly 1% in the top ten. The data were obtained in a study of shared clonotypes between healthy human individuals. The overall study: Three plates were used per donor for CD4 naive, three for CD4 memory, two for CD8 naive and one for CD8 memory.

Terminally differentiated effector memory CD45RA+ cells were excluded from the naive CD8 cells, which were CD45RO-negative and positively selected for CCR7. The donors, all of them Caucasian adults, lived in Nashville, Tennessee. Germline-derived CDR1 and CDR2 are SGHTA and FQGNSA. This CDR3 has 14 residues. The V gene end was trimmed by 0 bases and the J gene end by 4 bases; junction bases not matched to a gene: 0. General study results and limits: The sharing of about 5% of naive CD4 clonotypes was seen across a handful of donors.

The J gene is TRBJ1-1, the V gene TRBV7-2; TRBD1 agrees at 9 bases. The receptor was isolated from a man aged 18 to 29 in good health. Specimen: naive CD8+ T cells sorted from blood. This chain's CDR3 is CASSLAQGATEAFF. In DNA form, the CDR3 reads TGTGCCAGCAGCTTAGCACAGGGGGCCACTGAAGCTTTCTTT. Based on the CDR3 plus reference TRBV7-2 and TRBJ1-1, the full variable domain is GAGVSQSPSNKVTEKGKDVELRCDPISGHTALYWYRQSLGQGLEFLIYFQGNSAPDKSGLPSDRFSAERTGGSVSTLTIQRTQQEDSAVYLCASSLAQGATEAFFGQGTRLTVV.